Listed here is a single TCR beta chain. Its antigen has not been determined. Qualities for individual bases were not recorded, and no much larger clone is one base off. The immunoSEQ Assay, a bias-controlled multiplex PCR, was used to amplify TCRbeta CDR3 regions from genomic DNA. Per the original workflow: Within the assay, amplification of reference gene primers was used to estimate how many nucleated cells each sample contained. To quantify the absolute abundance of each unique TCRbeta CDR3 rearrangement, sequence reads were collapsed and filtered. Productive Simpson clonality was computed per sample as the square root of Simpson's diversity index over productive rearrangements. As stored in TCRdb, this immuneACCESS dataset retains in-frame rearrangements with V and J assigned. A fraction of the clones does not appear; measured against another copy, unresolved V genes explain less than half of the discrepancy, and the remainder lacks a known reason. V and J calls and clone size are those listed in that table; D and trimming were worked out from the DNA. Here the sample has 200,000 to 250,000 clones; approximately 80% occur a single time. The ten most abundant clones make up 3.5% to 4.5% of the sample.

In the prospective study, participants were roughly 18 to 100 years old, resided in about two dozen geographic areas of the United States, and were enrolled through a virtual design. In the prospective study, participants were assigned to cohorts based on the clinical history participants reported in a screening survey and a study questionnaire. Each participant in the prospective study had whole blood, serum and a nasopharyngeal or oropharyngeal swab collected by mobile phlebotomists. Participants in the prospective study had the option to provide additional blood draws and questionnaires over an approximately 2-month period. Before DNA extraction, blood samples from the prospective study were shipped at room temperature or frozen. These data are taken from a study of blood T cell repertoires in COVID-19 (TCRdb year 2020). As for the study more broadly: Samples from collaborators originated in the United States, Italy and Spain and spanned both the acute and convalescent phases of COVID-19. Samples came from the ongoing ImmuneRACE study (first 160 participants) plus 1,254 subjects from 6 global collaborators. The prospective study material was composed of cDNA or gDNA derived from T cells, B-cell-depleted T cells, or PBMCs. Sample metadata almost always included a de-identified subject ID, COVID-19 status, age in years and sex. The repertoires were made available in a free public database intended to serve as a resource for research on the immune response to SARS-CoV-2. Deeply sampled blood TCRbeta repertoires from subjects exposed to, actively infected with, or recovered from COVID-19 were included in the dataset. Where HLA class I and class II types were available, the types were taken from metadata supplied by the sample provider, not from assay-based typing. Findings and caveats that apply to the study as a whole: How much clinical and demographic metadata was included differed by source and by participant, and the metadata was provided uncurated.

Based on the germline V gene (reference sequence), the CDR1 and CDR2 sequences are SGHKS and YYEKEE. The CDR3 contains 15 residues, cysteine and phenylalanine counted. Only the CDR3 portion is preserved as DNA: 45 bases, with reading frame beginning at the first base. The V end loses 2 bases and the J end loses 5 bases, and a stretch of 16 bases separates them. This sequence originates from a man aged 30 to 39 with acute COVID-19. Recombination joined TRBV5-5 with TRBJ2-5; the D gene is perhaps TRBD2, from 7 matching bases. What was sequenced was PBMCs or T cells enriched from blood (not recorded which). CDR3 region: CASSFAQGRGETQYF. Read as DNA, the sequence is TGTGCCAGCAGCTTCGCGCAGGGGCGGGGGGAGACCCAGTACTTC.